This T cell receptor (beta chain) was recorded in a study of regulatory T cells in long-lasting Graves disease. Study findings and constraints: Peripheral blood, not thyroid tissue, was the sole material studied. The persistent group shared 3,000 or so public clonotypes, more than the roughly 970 shared by new patients.

V was cut by 2 bases and J by 4 bases, with 6 bases left in between. Germline V gives CDR1 MNHEY, CDR2 SMNVEV (reference sequence). The CDR3 length is 14 residues. Details on this clonotype: Its antigen is unidentified.

Time point in this sample: persistent/refractory GD, antithyroid drugs over 5 years with positive TRAb. RNA isolated from PBMCs was used to make the TCR library. Patients were enrolled at an endocrinology department in Xi'an, China. Arm-PCR of CDR3 regions with iRepertoire HTBI primers generated TCR beta libraries. Per the original data handling: Samples jointly harbored about 65 TRBV and 15 or so TRBJ segments. TCRdb recomputed calls from the multiplex PCR reads with MiXCR, one row per CDR3 protein. Here the V and J calls rest on TCRdb's processing, not on the authors' analysis. The sample lists about 290,000 distinct CDR3 sequences; 20% to 25% were seen once.

This chain joins TRBV27 and TRBJ1-6, with D hard to call. This receptor was identified in a female donor with Graves disease. This material consisted of peripheral blood mononuclear cells (PBMCs), taken when the disease was refractory, from a patient treated with antithyroid drugs. CDR3 sequence reads: CASSLDFYNSPLHF. In DNA, the CDR3 is TGTGCCAGCAGTTTAGATTTTTATAATTCACCCCTCCACTTT.